The rows below give T cell receptor beta chains drawn from one sample of a study of response to subunit inactivated influenza vaccine. TCRdb ran MiXCR on the RT-PCR reads and lists one entry per CDR3 protein. The data hold about 480,000 distinct CDR3 sequences, with 13% observed a single time. This material consisted of PBMCs from blood, taken roughly 46 days after vaccination. The receptors were gathered from a man in his fifties who received an inactivated influenza vaccine. The CDR3 runs from the conserved cysteine through the conserved F or W. The order of the fields is clone size, J gene, V gene, D gene, CDR3 DNA, CDR3 protein. The D gene is left open where the match is weak. Size tells how often a clone was seen (once, few, many) or the class of an expanded clone, and some rows leave it out.

NA,TRBJ2-7,TRBV18,TRBD2,TGTGCCAGCTCACCGGCGGGGGACGGCGAGCAGTACTTC,CASSPAGDGEQYF
NA,TRBJ2-3,TRBV29-1,TRBD2,TGCAGCGTGGGCCGATCTAGCGGAGTAGATACGCAGTATTTT,CSVGRSSGVDTQYF
NA,TRBJ2-3,TRBV4-1,NA,TGCGCCAGCAGCCAAACCGACTGGGGGTGGACAGATACGCAGTATTTT,CASSQTDWGWTDTQYF
many,TRBJ2-1,TRBV29-1,NA,TGCAGCGTTGAACCCGGGACTAATGAGCAGTTCTTC,CSVEPGTNEQFF
few,TRBJ2-1,TRBV7-9,NA,TGTGCCAGCAGCCCCCCGGGACCCGGTTACAATGAGCAGTTCTTC,CASSPPGPGYNEQFF
few,TRBJ2-1,TRBV7-9,TRBD2,TGTGCCAGCAGCTTACAGTCCGGGGGGTCCTACAATGAGCAGTTCTTC,CASSLQSGGSYNEQFF
few,TRBJ1-6,TRBV4-3,NA,TGCGCCAGCAGCACGGGGGTCCTCTATAATTCACCCCTCCACTTT,CASSTGVLYNSPLHF
few,TRBJ2-7,TRBV6-2/TRBV6-3,TRBD1,TGTGCCAGCAGTGCAACAACCACCGGGACAGGGCGCGAGCAGTACTTC,CASSATTTGTGREQYF
few,TRBJ1-2,TRBV27,NA,TGTGCCAGCAGTTCCTCCGGTCAGGGGAACTATGGCTACACCTTC,CASSSSGQGNYGYTF
NA,TRBJ1-1,TRBV7-6,TRBD1,TGTGCCAGCAGCGGAAGACAGGGGATGAACACTGAAGCTTTCTTT,CASSGRQGMNTEAFF
few,TRBJ2-1,TRBV4-3,NA,TGCGCCAGCAGCCAAGGGCACTACAATGAGCAGTTCTTC,CASSQGHYNEQFF
NA,TRBJ2-2,TRBV6-2/TRBV6-3,TRBD2,TGTGCCAGCAGTATCGGACTAGCGGGAACAGGGGAGCTGTTTTTT,CASSIGLAGTGELFF
few,TRBJ2-3,TRBV20-1,NA,TGCAGTCTCTCCGGAAGCACAGATACGCAGTATTTT,CSLSGSTDTQYF
few,TRBJ2-7,TRBV27,TRBD2,TGTGCCAGCAGTTTCCTGACTAGCGGACCCTACGAGCAGTACTTC,CASSFLTSGPYEQYF
NA,TRBJ2-3,TRBV10-3,TRBD2,TGTGCCATCAGTGAACCTAGCGGGAAGAGCACAGATACGCAGTATTTT,CAISEPSGKSTDTQYF
few,TRBJ2-3,TRBV6-1,TRBD2,TGTGCCAGCAGTCCTGAGCGGGGGGGCTTTAATACGCAGTATTTT,CASSPERGGFNTQYF
few,TRBJ2-3,TRBV5-6,TRBD1,TGTGCCAGCGCTCGGACAGGGGGCTACACAGATACGCAGTATTTT,CASARTGGYTDTQYF
few,TRBJ2-1,TRBV6-5,TRBD2,TGTGCCAGCAGTTACTCCGGACTAGCAGGAGAGCAGTTCTTC,CASSYSGLAGEQFF
few,TRBJ2-2,TRBV7-2,NA,TGTGCCAGCAGCTTAGTGGCGGGAAGCACCGGGGAGCTGTTTTTT,CASSLVAGSTGELFF
NA,TRBJ2-2,TRBV4-2,TRBD1,TGTGCCAGCAGCCAAGCCCCCGGGGGGACAGGGGTAGTGGAGCTGTTTTTT,CASSQAPGGTGVVELFF
few,TRBJ2-3,TRBV11-2,TRBD2,TGTGCCAGCAGCCACGGACTAGCGGCGTCCTCTAGCACAGATACGCAGTATTTT,CASSHGLAASSSTDTQYF
few,TRBJ2-3,TRBV4-2,NA,TGTGCCAGCAGCCAAGAAGGACACAGCACAGATACGCAGTATTTT,CASSQEGHSTDTQYF
few,TRBJ2-5,TRBV7-2,TRBD1,TGTGCCAGCAGCTGGCAGGGGGCGGGGGAGACCCAGTACTTC,CASSWQGAGETQYF
NA,TRBJ2-3,TRBV7-2,NA,TGTGCCAGCAGCCCAGACAGGACTCTTTCCCCAGATACGCAGTATTTT,CASSPDRTLSPDTQYF
many,TRBJ2-1,TRBV12-3/TRBV12-4,TRBD2,TGTGCCAGCAGTTCTCGGGAGACTAGCGGGGCAAAGCAGTTCTTC,CASSSRETSGAKQFF
many,TRBJ2-3,TRBV29-1,TRBD2,TGCAGCGTCGCACGTGGGAGGGGAGATACGCAGTATTTT,CSVARGRGDTQYF
NA,TRBJ2-3,TRBV6-5,NA,TGTGCCAGCAGTTACCCGTGGGACACAGATACGCAGTATTTT,CASSYPWDTDTQYF
few,TRBJ2-7,TRBV5-1,NA,TGCGCCAGCAAATGGACCGGGACAACGTACGAGCAGTACTTC,CASKWTGTTYEQYF
NA,TRBJ2-5,TRBV11-1,NA,TGTGCCAGCAGCTCGAGGGGGGGGCTTGAGACCCAGTACTTC,CASSSRGGLETQYF
many,TRBJ1-3,TRBV12-3/TRBV12-4,NA,TGTGCCAGCAGCCCGACGGGTTCTGGAAACACCATATATTTT,CASSPTGSGNTIYF
few,TRBJ2-1,TRBV20-1,NA,TGCAGTGCTAGGACAGGAGATTACAATGAGCAGTTCTTC,CSARTGDYNEQFF
few,TRBJ2-7,TRBV7-2,NA,TGTGCCAGCAGCTCATCCTTAGAGCAGTACTTC,CASSSSLEQYF
few,TRBJ2-7,TRBV28,NA,TGTGCCAGCAGTTTTGATTACGGGACATCTAAGGGTTACGAGCAGTACTTC,CASSFDYGTSKGYEQYF
many,TRBJ1-6,TRBV12-3/TRBV12-4,NA,TGTGCCAGCAGTTTAGGGGCACCCCTCCACTTT,CASSLGAPLHF
few,TRBJ1-4,TRBV20-1,NA,TGCAGTGCTAGAGATCTAAGGAGGGAAAAACTGTTTTTT,CSARDLRREKLFF
many,TRBJ2-2,TRBV4-3,TRBD2,TGCGCCAGCAGCCAGTTAGCGGGGCGAACCGGGGAGCTGTTTTTT,CASSQLAGRTGELFF
few,TRBJ1-3,TRBV5-6,NA,TGTGCCAGCAGCAAACCGACAGTTGGAAACACCATATATTTT,CASSKPTVGNTIYF
NA,TRBJ2-5,TRBV20-1,NA,TGCAGTGCTAGAGATCTCTTGGGCCAGTACTTC,CSARDLLGQYF
NA,TRBJ2-2,TRBV7-9,TRBD1,TGTGCCAGCCCTCGGGGGACAGGGGCCAACACCGGGGAGCTGTTTTTT,CASPRGTGANTGELFF
NA,TRBJ2-7,TRBV4-1,TRBD1,TGCGCCAGCAGCCAAGGGACAGGTTTACCCCAGCAGTACTTC,CASSQGTGLPQQYF
NA,TRBJ2-3,TRBV6-2/TRBV6-3,TRBD2,TGTGCCAGCAGTTTGCCGGGACTAGGGGCGAGGACGCAGTATTTT,CASSLPGLGARTQYF